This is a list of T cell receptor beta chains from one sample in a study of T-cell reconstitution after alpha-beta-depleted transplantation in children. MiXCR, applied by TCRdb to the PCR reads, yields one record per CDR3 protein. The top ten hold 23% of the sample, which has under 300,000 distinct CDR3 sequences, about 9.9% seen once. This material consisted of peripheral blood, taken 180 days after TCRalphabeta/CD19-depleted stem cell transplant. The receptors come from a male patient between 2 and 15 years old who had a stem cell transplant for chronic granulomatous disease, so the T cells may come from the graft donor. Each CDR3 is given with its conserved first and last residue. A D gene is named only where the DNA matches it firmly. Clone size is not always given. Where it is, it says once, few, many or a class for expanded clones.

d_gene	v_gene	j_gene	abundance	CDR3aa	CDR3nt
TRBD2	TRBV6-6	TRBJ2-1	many	CASSYLREGLFFF	TGTGCCAGCAGTTACCTGCGGGAGGGCCTATTCTTCTTC
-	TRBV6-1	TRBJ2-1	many	CASSLGTGYYNEQFF	TGTGCCAGCAGTCTGGGGACCGGCTACTACAATGAGCAGTTCTTC
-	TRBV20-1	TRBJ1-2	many	CSAIRDYGYTF	TGCAGTGCTATCCGGGACTATGGCTACACCTTC
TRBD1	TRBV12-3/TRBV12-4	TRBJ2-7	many	CASSPDRGFSYEQYF	TGTGCCAGCAGTCCGGACAGGGGCTTTTCCTACGAGCAGTACTTC
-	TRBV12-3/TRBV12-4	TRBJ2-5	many	CASGQGEKETQYF	TGTGCCAGCGGTCAAGGGGAGAAAGAGACCCAGTACTTC
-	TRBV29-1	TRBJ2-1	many	CSAGGSRAGTYNEQFF	TGCAGCGCTGGAGGTTCCAGGGCGGGGACCTACAATGAGCAGTTCTTC
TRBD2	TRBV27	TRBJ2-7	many	CASSSGAVYEQYF	TGTGCCAGCAGCAGCGGGGCCGTCTACGAGCAGTACTTC
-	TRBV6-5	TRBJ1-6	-	CASSSSPTGTWGSPLHF	TGTGCCAGCAGTTCCTCCCCCACCGGGACATGGGGTTCACCCCTCCACTTT
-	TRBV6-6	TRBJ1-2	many	CASSHTRGYTF	TGTGCCAGCAGCCACACGAGGGGCTACACCTTC
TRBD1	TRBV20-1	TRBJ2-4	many	CSADTGQGENIQYF	TGCAGTGCGGATACCGGACAGGGTGAAAACATTCAGTACTTC
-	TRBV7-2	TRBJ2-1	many	CASSLVGSGNEQFF	TGTGCCAGCAGCTTAGTCGGCTCGGGGAATGAGCAGTTCTTC
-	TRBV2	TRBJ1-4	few	CASSETKLNEKLFF	TGTGCCAGCAGCGAAACGAAACTTAATGAAAAACTGTTTTTT
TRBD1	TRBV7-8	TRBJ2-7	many	CASSFGTGFYEQYF	TGTGCCAGCAGCTTCGGGACAGGCTTTTACGAGCAGTACTTC
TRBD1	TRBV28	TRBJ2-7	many	CASSDSGTGVYEQYF	TGTGCCAGCAGCGACTCCGGGACAGGGGTCTACGAGCAGTACTTC
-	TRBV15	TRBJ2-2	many	CATSPRGGDTGELFF	TGTGCCACCAGCCCACGAGGGGGTGACACCGGGGAGCTGTTTTTT
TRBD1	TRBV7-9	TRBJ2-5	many	CASKKSRAGGGQETQYF	TGTGCCAGCAAAAAATCCCGGGCAGGGGGCGGCCAAGAGACCCAGTACTTC
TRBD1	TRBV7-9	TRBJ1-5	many	CASSSAQGNQPQHF	TGTGCCAGCAGCTCCGCACAGGGGAACCAGCCCCAGCATTTT
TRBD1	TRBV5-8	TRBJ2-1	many	CASSSKRQGKPYNEQFF	TGTGCCAGCAGCTCAAAAAGACAGGGAAAGCCCTACAATGAGCAGTTCTTC
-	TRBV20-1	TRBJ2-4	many	CSARGAGNGMAKNIQYF	TGCAGTGCTAGAGGGGCGGGGAACGGGATGGCCAAAAACATTCAGTACTTC
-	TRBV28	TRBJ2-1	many	CASSLLNGGGRWPYNEQFF	TGTGCCAGCAGTTTATTAAACGGGGGCGGGAGATGGCCCTACAATGAGCAGTTCTTC
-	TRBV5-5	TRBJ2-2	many	CASSLGVGGGGGELFF	TGTGCCAGCAGCCTGGGAGTAGGAGGCGGCGGCGGGGAGCTGTTTTTT
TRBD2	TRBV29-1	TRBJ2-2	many	CSVKTGTSGSLTGELFF	TGCAGCGTTAAAACCGGGACTAGCGGGAGTCTCACCGGGGAGCTGTTTTTT
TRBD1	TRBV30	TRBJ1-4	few	CAWSVPTGGGEKLFF	TGTGCCTGGAGTGTACCCACAGGGGGCGGTGAAAAACTGTTTTTT
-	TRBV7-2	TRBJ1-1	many	CASSSRRTGMGTEAFF	TGTGCCAGCAGCTCGAGGCGAACAGGGATGGGCACTGAAGCTTTCTTT
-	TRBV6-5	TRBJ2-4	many	CASRASNIQYF	TGTGCCAGCAGGGCATCAAACATTCAGTACTTC
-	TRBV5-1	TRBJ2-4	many	CASSLQGGQNIQYF	TGCGCCAGCAGCTTGCAGGGGGGCCAAAACATTCAGTACTTC
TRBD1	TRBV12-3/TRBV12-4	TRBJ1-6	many	CASSTGTGKSPLHF	TGTGCCAGCAGTACCGGGACAGGGAAATCACCCCTCCACTTT
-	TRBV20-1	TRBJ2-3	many	CSARDDLHTDTQYF	TGCAGTGCTAGAGATGACTTACATACAGATACGCAGTATTTT
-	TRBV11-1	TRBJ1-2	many	CASSSRVGYGYTF	TGTGCCAGCAGCAGCAGGGTTGGCTATGGCTACACCTTC
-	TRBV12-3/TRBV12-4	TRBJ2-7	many	CASSSSDSPLEQYF	TGTGCCAGCAGTTCCTCGGACTCGCCCCTCGAGCAGTACTTC
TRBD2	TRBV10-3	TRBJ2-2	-	CAIRPSGLAGGGTGELFF	TGTGCCATCAGACCATCGGGACTAGCGGGAGGAGGAACCGGGGAGCTGTTTTTT
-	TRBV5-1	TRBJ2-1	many	CASSTHNEQFF	TGCGCCAGCAGCACTCACAATGAGCAGTTCTTC
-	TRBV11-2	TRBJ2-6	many	CASSPHSGANVLTF	TGTGCCAGCAGCCCTCACTCTGGGGCCAACGTCCTGACTTTC
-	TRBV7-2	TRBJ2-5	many	CASSLAPETQYF	TGTGCCAGCAGCTTAGCGCCCGAGACCCAGTACTTC
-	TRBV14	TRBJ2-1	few	CASSQGIRAYNEQFF	TGTGCCAGCAGCCAGGGAATCAGGGCTTACAATGAGCAGTTCTTC
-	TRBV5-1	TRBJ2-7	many	CASSLDGRSYEQYF	TGCGCCAGCAGCTTGGACGGGCGCTCCTACGAGCAGTACTTC
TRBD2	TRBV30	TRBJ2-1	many	CAWSVSPSGTYNEQFF	TGTGCCTGGAGTGTTAGCCCTAGCGGGACCTACAATGAGCAGTTCTTC
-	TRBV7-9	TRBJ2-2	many	CASSPLAAGELFF	TGTGCCAGCAGCCCGTTAGCGGCCGGGGAGCTGTTTTTT
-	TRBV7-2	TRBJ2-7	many	CASREGTSYEQYF	TGTGCCAGCAGGGAGGGGACATCCTACGAGCAGTACTTC
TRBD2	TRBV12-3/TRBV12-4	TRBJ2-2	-	CASSPRAGVNTGELFF	TGTGCCAGCAGTCCCCGAGCGGGGGTTAACACCGGGGAGCTGTTTTTT
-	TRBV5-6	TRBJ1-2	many	CASRDSNYGYTF	TGTGCCAGCCGGGACTCTAACTATGGCTACACCTTC
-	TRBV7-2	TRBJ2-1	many	CASSLRDPVDF	TGTGCCAGCAGCTTAAGGGACCCCGTTGACTTC
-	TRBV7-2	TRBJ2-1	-	CASSLAALSARRDEQFF	TGTGCCAGCAGCTTAGCCGCCCTATCCGCTCGGCGAGATGAGCAGTTCTTC
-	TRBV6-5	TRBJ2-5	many	CASSVRGLGQETQYF	TGTGCCAGCAGTGTACGAGGATTGGGCCAGGAGACCCAGTACTTC
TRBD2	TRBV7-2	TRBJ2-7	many	CASSPTGLAGARF	TGTGCCAGCAGCCCGACGGGACTAGCGGGAGCCAGGTTC
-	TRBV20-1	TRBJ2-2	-	CSTEDTGELFF	TGCAGTACAGAGGACACCGGGGAGCTGTTTTTC
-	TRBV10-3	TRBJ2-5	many	CAISESDMETQYF	TGTGCCATCAGTGAATCAGATATGGAGACCCAGTACTTC
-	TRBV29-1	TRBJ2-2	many	CSVQRDTYTGELFF	TGCAGCGTCCAACGGGACACCTACACCGGGGAGCTGTTTTTT
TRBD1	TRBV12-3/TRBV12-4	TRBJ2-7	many	CASSMGQGRSYEQYF	TGTGCCAGCAGTATGGGACAGGGACGTTCCTACGAGCAGTACTTC
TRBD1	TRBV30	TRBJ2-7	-	CAWSQTGGQQYF	TGTGCCTGGAGCCAGACAGGGGGGCAGCAGTACTTC
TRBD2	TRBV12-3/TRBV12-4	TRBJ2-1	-	CASSSYSGRRNEQFF	TGTGCCAGCAGTAGCTATAGCGGGAGGCGGAATGAGCAGTTCTTC
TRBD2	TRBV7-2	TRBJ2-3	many	CASSLAVAGGYPDTQYF	TGTGCCAGCAGCTTAGCGGTAGCGGGGGGGTACCCAGATACGCAGTATTTT
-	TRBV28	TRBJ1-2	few	CASRRWGYTF	TGTGCCAGCAGGAGGTGGGGCTACACCTTC